This TCR beta chain was retrieved from a study of immune heterogeneity within non-small cell lung tumors. Study results and caveats: Largely different high-frequency T-cell receptor beta clonotypes were found between individual patients. Within a patient, dominant CDR3 beta clonotypes were shared across sites, though different locations had unique frequent clones.

Germline values: CDR1 MNHEY, CDR2 SVGAGI. With 0 bases removed from V and 5 bases from J, the gap between germline ends came to 14 bases. The CDR3 loop spans 16 amino acids. The authors amplified TCR beta CDR3 by multiplex PCR with 32 V and 13 J primers. TCRdb re-called the multiplex PCR reads with MiXCR, one entry per CDR3 protein. The sample consists of around 30,000 distinct CDR3 sequences, under 35% of them appearing once. This clonotype is termed medium-sized. No antigen is known for it. Genomic DNA from bulk tumor acted as the template, and about 600 ng was loaded per sample. Surgery yielded several widely spaced biopsies per primary tumor. Before undergoing curative surgery, patients had newly diagnosed non-small cell lung cancer that was untreated. Surgery with curative intent was being performed on the donors, who were newly diagnosed non-small cell lung cancer patients.

The sequencing input was lung tumor tissue. The receptor was derived from a man in his forties with non-small cell lung cancer. J is TRBJ2-1 and V is TRBV6-5; the D gene could be TRBD1 or TRBD2 (6 bases each). CDR3 residues: CASSYSMSRGDNEQFF. The CDR3 DNA reads TGTGCCAGCAGTTACTCGATGTCAAGGGGGGACAATGAGCAGTTCTTC.